The 10 T cell receptor beta chains below were found in one sample sequenced in a study of PD-1 blockade in mismatch repair-deficient tumors. Data came from immunoSEQ multiplex PCR; TCRdb stores just in-frame clones and leaves some out. The sample gives 20,000 to 25,000 clones, 84% of which show up once; under 20% is in the top ten. The sequencing used peripheral blood, collected 2 weeks after starting pembrolizumab. Source of these receptors: an adult with mismatch repair-deficient cancer.

The CDR3 reads CASSLQGSETQYF. The CDR3 nucleotides read TGTGCCAGCAGTTTACAGGGATCAGAGACCCAGTACTTC. The gene calls are TRBV5-4 and TRBJ2-5, with a possible D match to TRBD1 (6 bases). Trimming shortened V by 5 bases and J by 4 bases, and 12 bases separated the two germline ends. The CDR3 extends over 13 amino acids. The V gene's germline CDR1 is SGHNT and CDR2 YYREEE (reference sequence).

V usage is TRBV9 and J usage is TRBJ2-4; D not certain. In germline, CDR1 is SGDLS, CDR2 YYNGEE. This CDR3 spans 15 amino acids. The V gene lost 5 bases and the J gene lost 0 bases, with 12 bases spanning the gap. The CDR3 is CASSPAGLAKNIQYF. DNA of the CDR3: TGTGCCAGCAGTCCCGCCGGCCTAGCCAAAAACATTCAGTACTTC.

The CDR3 is CASSSPTGTSGRYNEQFF. CDR3 coding DNA: TGTGCCAGCAGCTCTCCCACCGGGACTAGCGGGAGATACAATGAGCAGTTCTTC. The chain employs TRBV7-2 and TRBJ2-1; TRBD2 matches 14 bases. After removal of 4 bases from V and 4 bases from J, the junction contained 9 bases not matched to a gene. Germline CDR1 SGHTA, CDR2 FQGNSA. There are 18 residues in the CDR3.

The chain carries TRBV11-2 and TRBJ2-7, with D perhaps TRBD2 (6 bases). V was pared by 0 bases and J by 3 bases, with 9 bases between. Germline CDR1 SGHAT, CDR2 FQNNGV. The CDR3 extends over 14 amino acids. The CDR3 DNA is TGTGCCAGCAGCTTAGATCACGGGGGCTACGAGCAGTACTTC. This translates into CASSLDHGGYEQYF.

J is TRBJ2-7 and V is TRBV4-1; TRBD1 aligns across 7 bases. The CDR3 covers 13 residues. J gave up 7 bases and V 3 bases, and 6 bases lay outside the gene matches. Germline V CDR1 and CDR2: MGHRA, YSYEKL. The CDR3 DNA sequence: TGCGCCAGCAGCCAGACAGGGCTAGGGGAGCAGTACTTC. Its translation: CASSQTGLGEQYF.

V usage is TRBV2 and J usage is TRBJ2-7; 9 positions match TRBD2. Germline V gene sequence: CDR1 SNHLY, CDR2 FYNNEI. The CDR3 is 16 residues long. V trimming: 6 bases; J trimming: 2 bases; junction bases outside the gene matches: 11. This CDR3 reads CASRTSGLANPYEQYF. Written as DNA, the CDR3 is TGTGCCAGCAGGACCTCCGGACTAGCGAACCCCTACGAGCAGTACTTC. Full variable domain (outside the CDR3, taken from reference TRBV2 and TRBJ2-7): EPEVTQTPSHQVTQMGQEVILRCVPISNHLYFYWYRQILGQKVEFLVSFYNNEISEKSEIFDDQFSVERPDGSNFTLKIRSTKLEDSAMYFCASRTSGLANPYEQYFGPGTRLTVT.

The V and J genes are TRBV11-2 and TRBJ2-1; D remains unclear. Germline-derived CDR1 and CDR2 are SGHAT and FQNNGV. The V end was cut by 1 base, the J end by 9 bases, with 13 bases between. There are 14 residues in the CDR3. CDR3: CASSLAPAGAEQFF. The CDR3 DNA sequence: TGTGCCAGCAGCTTAGCCCCCGCAGGAGCTGAGCAGTTCTTC.

This chain connects TRBV27 to TRBJ2-1; D perhaps matches TRBD2 (6 bases). The germline V gene encodes CDR1 MNHEY and CDR2 SMNVEV (reference sequence). This CDR3 has 13 residues. Trimming took 7 bases from V and 6 from J, leaving 13 bases between them. CDR3 in amino acids: CASTDGLFNEQFF. The CDR3 bases are TGTGCCAGCACCGATGGACTATTCAATGAGCAGTTCTTC.

The genes are TRBV27 and TRBJ2-5, with 7 bases that match TRBD1. With V trimmed by 4 bases and J by 5 bases, 1 base remained unmatched. The germline V gene has CDR1 MNHEY and CDR2 SMNVEV (reference sequence). The CDR3 totals 12 residues. The CDR3: CASSSQGETQYF. DNA of the CDR3: TGTGCCAGCAGTTCACAGGGGGAGACCCAGTACTTC.

This clone showed up just a few times. An end of the junction does not agree with germline; a read error may underlie this. The chain uses TRBV27 and TRBJ2-5; no clear D gene. The CDR3 sequence is 13 residues long. The germline V gene has CDR1 MNHEY and CDR2 SMNVEV (reference sequence). CDR3 sequence: CASSFGLTTVQYF. The CDR3 bases are TGCGCCAGCAGTTTTGGTCTTACTACGGTCCAGTACTTC.